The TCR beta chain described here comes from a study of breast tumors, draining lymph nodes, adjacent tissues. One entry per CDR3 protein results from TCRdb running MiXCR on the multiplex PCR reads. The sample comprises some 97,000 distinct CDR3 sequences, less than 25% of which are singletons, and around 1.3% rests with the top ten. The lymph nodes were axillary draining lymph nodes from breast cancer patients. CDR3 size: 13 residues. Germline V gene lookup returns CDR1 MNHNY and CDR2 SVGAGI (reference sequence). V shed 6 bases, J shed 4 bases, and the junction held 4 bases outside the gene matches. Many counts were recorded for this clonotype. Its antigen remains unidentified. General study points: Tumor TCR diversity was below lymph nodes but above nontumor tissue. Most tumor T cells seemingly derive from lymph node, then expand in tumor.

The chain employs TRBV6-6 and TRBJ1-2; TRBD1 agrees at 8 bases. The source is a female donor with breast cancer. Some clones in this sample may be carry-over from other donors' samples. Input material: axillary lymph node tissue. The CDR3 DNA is TGTGCCAGCAGGTCGGGACAGGTCTATGGCTACACCTTC. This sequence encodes CASRSGQVYGYTF.